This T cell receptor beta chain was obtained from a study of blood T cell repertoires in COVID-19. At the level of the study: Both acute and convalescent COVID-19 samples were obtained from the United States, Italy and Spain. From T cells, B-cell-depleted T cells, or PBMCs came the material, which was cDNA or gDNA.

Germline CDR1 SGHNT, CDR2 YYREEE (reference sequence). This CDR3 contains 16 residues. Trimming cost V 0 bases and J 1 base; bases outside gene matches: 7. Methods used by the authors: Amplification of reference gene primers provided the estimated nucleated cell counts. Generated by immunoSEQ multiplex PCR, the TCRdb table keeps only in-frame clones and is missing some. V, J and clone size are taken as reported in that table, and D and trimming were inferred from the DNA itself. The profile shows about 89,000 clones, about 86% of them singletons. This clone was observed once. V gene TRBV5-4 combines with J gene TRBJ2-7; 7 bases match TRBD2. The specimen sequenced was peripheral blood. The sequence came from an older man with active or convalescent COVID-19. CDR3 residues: CASSLAGGSGSYEQYF. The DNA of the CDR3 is TGTGCCAGCAGCTTGGCCGGCGGGAGTGGTTCCTACGAGCAGTACTTC.